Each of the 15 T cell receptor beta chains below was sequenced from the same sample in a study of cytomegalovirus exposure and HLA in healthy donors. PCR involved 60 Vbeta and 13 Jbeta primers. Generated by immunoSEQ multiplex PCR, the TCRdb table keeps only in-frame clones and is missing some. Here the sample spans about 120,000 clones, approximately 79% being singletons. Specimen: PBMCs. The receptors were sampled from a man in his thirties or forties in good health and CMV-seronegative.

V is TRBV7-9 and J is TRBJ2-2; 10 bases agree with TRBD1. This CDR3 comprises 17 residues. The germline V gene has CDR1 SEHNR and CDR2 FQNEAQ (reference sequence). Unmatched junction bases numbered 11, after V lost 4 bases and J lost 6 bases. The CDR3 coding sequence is TGTGCCAGCAGCTACACCGGGACAGGGGAAGTGTCCGGGGAGCTGTTTTTT. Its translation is CASSYTGTGEVSGELFF.

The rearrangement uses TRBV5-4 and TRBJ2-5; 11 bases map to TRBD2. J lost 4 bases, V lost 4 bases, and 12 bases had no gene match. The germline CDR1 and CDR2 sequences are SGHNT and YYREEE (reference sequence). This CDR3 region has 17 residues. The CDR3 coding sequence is TGTGCCAGCAGCATAGCGGGGGGGCCGGGGGTAGGAGAGACCCAGTACTTC. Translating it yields CASSIAGGPGVGETQYF.

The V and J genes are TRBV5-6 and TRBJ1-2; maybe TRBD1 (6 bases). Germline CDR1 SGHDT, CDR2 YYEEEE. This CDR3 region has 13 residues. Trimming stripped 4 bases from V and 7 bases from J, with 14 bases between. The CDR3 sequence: CASSPTGLAGYTF. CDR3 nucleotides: TGTGCCAGCAGCCCCACAGGGCTGGCTGGCTACACCTTC.

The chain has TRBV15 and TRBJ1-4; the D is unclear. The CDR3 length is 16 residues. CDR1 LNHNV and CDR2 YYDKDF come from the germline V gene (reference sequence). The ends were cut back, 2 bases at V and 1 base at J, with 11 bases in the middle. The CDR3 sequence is CATSRSQVVTNEKLFF. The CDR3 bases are TGTGCCACCAGCAGATCGCAGGTGGTAACTAATGAAAAACTGTTTTTT.

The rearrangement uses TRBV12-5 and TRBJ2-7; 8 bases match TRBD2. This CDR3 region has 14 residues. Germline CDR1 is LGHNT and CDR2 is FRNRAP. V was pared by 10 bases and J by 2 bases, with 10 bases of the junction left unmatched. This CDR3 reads CAIPSQRGTYEQYF. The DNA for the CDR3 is TGTGCTATCCCCTCACAGCGGGGGACCTACGAGCAGTACTTC.

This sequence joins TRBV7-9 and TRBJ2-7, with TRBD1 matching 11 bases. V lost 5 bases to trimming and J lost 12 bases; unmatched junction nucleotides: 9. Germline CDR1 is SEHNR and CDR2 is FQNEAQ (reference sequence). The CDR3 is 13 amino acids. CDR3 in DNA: TGTGCCAGCAGCGACAGGACAGGGGGCTGCCCGTACTTC. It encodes CASSDRTGGCPYF. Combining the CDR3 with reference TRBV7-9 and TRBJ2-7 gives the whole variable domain DTGVSQNPRHKITKRGQNVTFRCDPISEHNRLYWYRQTLGQGPEFLTYFQNEAQLEKSRLLSDRFSAERPKGSFSTLEIQRTEQGDSAMYLCASSDRTGGCPYFGPGTRLTVT.

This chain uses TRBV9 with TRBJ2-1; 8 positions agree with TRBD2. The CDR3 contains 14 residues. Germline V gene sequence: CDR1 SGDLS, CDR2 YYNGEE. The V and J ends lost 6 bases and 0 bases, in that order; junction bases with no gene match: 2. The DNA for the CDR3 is TGTGCCAGCAATGCGGGGGGCTCCTACAATGAGCAGTTCTTC. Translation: CASNAGGSYNEQFF.

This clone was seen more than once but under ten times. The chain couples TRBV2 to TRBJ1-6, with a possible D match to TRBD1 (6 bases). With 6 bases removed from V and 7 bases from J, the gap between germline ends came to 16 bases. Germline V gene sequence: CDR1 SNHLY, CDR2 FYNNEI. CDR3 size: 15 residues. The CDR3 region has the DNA TGTGCCAGCAGCCTTTCTCAGGGGACCAATTCACCCCTCCACTTT. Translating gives CASSLSQGTNSPLHF.

In DNA, the CDR3 is TGTGCAAGTCGCTTAGGGGGGGTCCCCGGGCCAATTGGGCGGGGTGTGGCCAAAAACATTCAGTACTTC. This encodes CASRLGGVPGPIGRGVAKNIQYF. V and J are TRBV12-2 and TRBJ2-4; TRBD2, the table's D call, lacks a check against the DNA. TRBV12-2 is reported as a pseudogene. This CDR3 region has 23 residues.

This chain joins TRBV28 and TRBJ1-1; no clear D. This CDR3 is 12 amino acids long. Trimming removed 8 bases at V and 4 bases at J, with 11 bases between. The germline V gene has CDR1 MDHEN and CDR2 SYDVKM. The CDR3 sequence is CASLSGFTEAFF. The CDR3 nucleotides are TGTGCCAGCCTCTCGGGGTTCACTGAAGCTTTCTTT.

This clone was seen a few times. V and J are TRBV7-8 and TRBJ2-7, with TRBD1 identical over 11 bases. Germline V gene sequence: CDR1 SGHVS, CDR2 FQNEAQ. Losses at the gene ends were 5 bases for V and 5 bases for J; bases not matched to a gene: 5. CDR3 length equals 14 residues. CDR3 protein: CASSPRTGGHEQYF. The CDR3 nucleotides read TGTGCCAGCAGCCCGAGGACAGGGGGCCACGAGCAGTACTTC.

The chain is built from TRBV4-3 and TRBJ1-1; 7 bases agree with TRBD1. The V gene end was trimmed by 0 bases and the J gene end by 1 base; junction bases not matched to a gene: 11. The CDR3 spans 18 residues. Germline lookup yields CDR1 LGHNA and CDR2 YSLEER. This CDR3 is CASSQDTGVGTPNTEAFF. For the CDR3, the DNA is TGCGCCAGCAGCCAAGATACAGGGGTGGGGACGCCGAACACTGAAGCTTTCTTT.

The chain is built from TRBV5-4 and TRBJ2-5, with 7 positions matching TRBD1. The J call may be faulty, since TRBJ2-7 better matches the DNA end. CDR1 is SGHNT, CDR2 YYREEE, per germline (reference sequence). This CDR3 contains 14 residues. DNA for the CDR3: TGTGCCAGCAGCCAAAGGTGGGACAGAGACGAGCAGTACTTC. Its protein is CASSQRWDRDEQYF.

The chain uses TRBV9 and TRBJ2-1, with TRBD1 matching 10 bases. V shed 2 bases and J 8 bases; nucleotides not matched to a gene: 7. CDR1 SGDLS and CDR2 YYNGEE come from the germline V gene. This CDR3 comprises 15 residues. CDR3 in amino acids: CASSVGQGRMDEQFF. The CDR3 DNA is TGTGCCAGCAGCGTGGGACAGGGGAGGATGGATGAGCAGTTCTTC.

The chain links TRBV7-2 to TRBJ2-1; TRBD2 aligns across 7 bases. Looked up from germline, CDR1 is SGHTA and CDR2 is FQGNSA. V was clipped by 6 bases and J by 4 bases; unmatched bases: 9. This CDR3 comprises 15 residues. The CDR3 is CASRTTSVGYNEQFF. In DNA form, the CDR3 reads TGTGCCAGCAGGACAACTAGCGTAGGGTACAATGAGCAGTTCTTC.